This T cell receptor (beta chain) was retrieved from a study of blood T cell repertoires in COVID-19. Looking at the study overall: Some COVID-19 samples were acute and others convalescent; all came from the United States, Italy and Spain.

Between the trimmed V and J ends, which lost 2 bases and 3 bases, there was a span of 4 bases. Germline V lookup: CDR1 MNHNY, CDR2 SVGAGI (reference sequence). The CDR3 has 12 amino acids. Original analysis: Reference gene primer amplification in the assay estimated nucleated cell counts. The method was immunoSEQ multiplex PCR; TCRdb's version includes in-frame clones alone and lacks a portion of them. V, J and clone size reflect that table, while D and trimming were determined from the DNA. The sample carries roughly 31,000 clones, roughly nine tenths recorded once. Material for sequencing was peripheral blood. The genes are TRBV6-6 and TRBJ1-1; no clear D gene. This clonotype was sampled from a man at least 80 years old with acute or convalescent COVID-19. In nucleotides, the CDR3 is TGTGCCAGCAGTTACCCGGACACTGAAGCTTTCTTT. Translated, it gives CASSYPDTEAFF.